These 32 T cell receptor beta chains originate from one sample sequenced in a study of graft-versus-host responses after intestinal transplantation. Generated by immunoSEQ multiplex PCR, the TCRdb table keeps only in-frame clones and is missing some. In the table there are over 20,000 clones, 40% to 55% of which are singletons. Material: alloreactive CD4+ T cells from a mixed lymphocyte reaction culture, obtained before intestinal transplant. Subset indicated: CFSE-low proliferating T cells sorted from approximately 6-day pre-transplant mixed lymphocyte reaction (GvH or HvG direction). Receptor source: a human patient who received an intestinal transplant.

This chain connects TRBV5-1 to TRBJ2-5, with a tentative D call TRBD1 (7 bases). Germline V gives CDR1 SGHRS, CDR2 YFSETQ. The CDR3 is 13 amino acids. Between the trimmed V and J ends, which lost 5 bases and 5 bases, there was a span of 13 bases. CDR3 loop: CASREGASETQYF. The CDR3 nucleotides read TGCGCCAGCAGGGAGGGGGCTTCGGAGACCCAGTACTTC.

This clone has more than one count but fewer than ten. The chain uses TRBV2 and TRBJ2-7, with D tentatively TRBD2 (6 bases). CDR3 length equals 13 residues. Trimming pared 4 bases from V and 2 bases from J, leaving 9 bases between. Germline V CDR1 and CDR2: SNHLY, FYNNEI. CDR3 nucleotides: TGTGCCAGCAGTGCTAGGGAGGCCTACGAGCAGTACTTC. This sequence encodes CASSAREAYEQYF.

Here the CDR3 DNA reads TGTGCCAGCACAGGTTCCGGGGAGCTGTTTTTT. Residues: CASTGSGELFF. This chain uses TRBV25-1 with TRBJ2-2; D gene unclear. This CDR3 has 11 residues. V gave up 7 bases and J gave up 6 bases, with 6 bases separating them. The germline V gene has CDR1 MGHDK and CDR2 SYGVNS. The full variable domain, in which reference TRBV25-1 and TRBJ2-2 provide the parts outside the CDR3, is EADIYQTPRYLVIGTGKKITLECSQTMGHDKMYWYQQDPGMELHLIHYSYGVNSTEKGDLSSESTVSRIRTEHFPLTLESARPSHTSQYLCASTGSGELFFGEGSRLTVL.

This clone was observed a few times. The rearrangement uses TRBV18 and TRBJ1-6, with TRBD1 matching over 9 bases. The germline CDR1 and CDR2 sequences are KGHSH and LQKENI. The CDR3 sequence is 15 residues long. V shed 1 base, J shed 9 bases, and the junction held 4 bases outside the gene matches. The chain's CDR3 is CASSPLGQGSSPLHF. The CDR3 bases are TGTGCCAGCTCACCACTGGGACAGGGATCTTCACCCCTCCACTTT.

The chain couples TRBV9 to TRBJ2-7; D is uncertain. This CDR3 comprises 15 residues. CDR1 is SGDLS and CDR2 is YYNGEE in the germline V gene. The V gene lost 0 bases and the J gene lost 0 bases, with 10 bases spanning the gap. The CDR3 region is CASSVAPSYSYEQYF. The CDR3 nucleotides read TGTGCCAGCAGCGTAGCCCCTAGTTACTCCTACGAGCAGTACTTC.

The chain carries TRBV19 and TRBJ2-2, with a tentative D call TRBD2 (6 bases). CDR1 and CDR2 (germline): LNHDA, SQIVND (reference sequence). The CDR3 extends over 15 amino acids. V dropped 1 base and J dropped 8 bases, with 14 bases sitting between them. Written as DNA, the CDR3 is TGTGCCAGTAGTATAGCCGCTAGCGCGGTTGGGGAGCTGTTTTTT. Protein sequence: CASSIAASAVGELFF.

V and J are TRBV2 and TRBJ1-5; D might be TRBD1 (5 bases). This CDR3 has 15 amino acids. Germline V lookup: CDR1 SNHLY, CDR2 FYNNEI. V lost 5 bases, J lost 0 bases, and 11 bases lay in between. The CDR3, as DNA: TGTGCCAGCAGTCAGGGAACCCTTAGCAATCAGCCCCAGCATTTT. Protein sequence: CASSQGTLSNQPQHF.

This clone occurred a few times. The rearrangement uses TRBV7-3 and TRBJ2-3, with D unresolved. V was cut by 5 bases and J by 0 bases, with 9 bases left in between. The CDR3 is 14 residues long. CDR1 and CDR2 (germline): SGHTA, FQGTGA. The CDR3 loop reads CASSRDISTDTQYF. DNA for the CDR3: TGTGCCAGCAGCCGCGACATAAGCACAGATACGCAGTATTTT. Complete variable domain (other parts from reference TRBV7-3 and TRBJ2-3): GAGVSQTPSNKVTEKGKYVELRCDPISGHTALYWYRQSLGQGPEFLIYFQGTGAADDSGLPNDRFFAVRPEGSVSTLKIQRTERGDSAVYLCASSRDISTDTQYFGPGTRLTVL.

Judged by abundance, this clone is medium-sized. The genes are TRBV27 and TRBJ1-5; 7 bases match TRBD1. After removal of 5 bases from V and 9 bases from J, the junction contained 7 bases not matched to a gene. Germline CDR1 is MNHEY and CDR2 is SMNVEV (reference sequence). The CDR3 is 13 residues long. The CDR3 DNA sequence: TGTGCCAGCAGTCACAGGGGTCTCCGGCCCCAGCATTTT. Its translation is CASSHRGLRPQHF.

The rearrangement uses TRBV20-1 and TRBJ2-2; D may be TRBD2 (7 bases). This CDR3 is 11 amino acids long. Germline values: CDR1 DFQATT, CDR2 SNEGSKA (reference sequence). Trimming shortened V by 6 bases and J by 15 bases, and 17 bases separated the two germline ends. CDR3 DNA sequence: TGCAGTGCCACCTCGGGGGGCGAGGTGTTTTTT. It translates to CSATSGGEVFF.

The chain employs TRBV7-6 and TRBJ1-1, with 7 bases fitting TRBD1. V was pared by 4 bases and J by 1 base, with 0 bases of the junction left unmatched. From germline, CDR1 is SGHVS and CDR2 FNYEAQ. This CDR3 contains 13 residues. The CDR3 spells CASSSGGNTEAFF. CDR3 coding DNA: TGTGCCAGCAGCTCAGGGGGGAACACTGAAGCTTTCTTT.

A single count supports this clone. This chain uses TRBV4-1 with TRBJ1-5; possibly TRBD1 for D (6 bases). V lost 0 bases and J lost 2, with 14 bases in between. Germline CDR1 is MGHRA and CDR2 is YSYEKL. The CDR3 covers 17 residues. The CDR3 sequence is CASSQEGGAGGNQPQHF. In nucleotides, the CDR3 is TGCGCCAGCAGCCAAGAGGGGGGGGCCGGGGGCAATCAGCCCCAGCATTTT.

J is TRBJ1-1 and V is TRBV18; D ambiguous. Deletions cut 4 bases from V and 8 bases from J, with 23 bases between. CDR3 length: 16 amino acids. The germline V gene has CDR1 KGHSH and CDR2 LQKENI. The CDR3 is CASSRVLPNRGWEAFF. The CDR3 nucleotides read TGTGCCAGCTCACGGGTCCTTCCCAACAGAGGGTGGGAAGCTTTCTTT.

This clone was seen only a few times. The gene calls are TRBV2 and TRBJ1-4, with 8 bases lining up with TRBD1. V shed 9 bases, J shed 6 bases, and the junction held 3 bases outside the gene matches. In germline, CDR1 is SNHLY, CDR2 FYNNEI. CDR3 size: 12 residues. Here the CDR3 DNA reads TGTGCCAGTAACAGGGGGTATGAAAAACTGTTTTTT. Its protein is CASNRGYEKLFF. Together with reference TRBV2 and TRBJ1-4, the CDR3 gives the full variable domain: EPEVTQTPSHQVTQMGQEVILRCVPISNHLYFYWYRQILGQKVEFLVSFYNNEISEKSEIFDDQFSVERPDGSNFTLKIRSTKLEDSAMYFCASNRGYEKLFFGSGTQLSVL.

This chain connects TRBV18 to TRBJ2-3, with 9 bases matching TRBD2. J was trimmed by 7 bases and V by 3 bases; bases with no gene match: 8. Per the germline V gene, CDR1 is KGHSH and CDR2 is LQKENI. This CDR3 comprises 15 residues. CDR3 sequence: CASSPLAGVMNTQYF. CDR3 sequence (DNA): TGTGCCAGCTCACCCTTAGCGGGGGTGATGAATACGCAGTATTTT. Full variable domain (remainder filled in from reference TRBV18 and TRBJ2-3): NAGVMQNPRHLVRRRGQEARLRCSPMKGHSHVYWYRQLPEEGLKFMVYLQKENIIDESGMPKERFSAEFPKEGPSILRIQQVVRGDSAAYFCASSPLAGVMNTQYFGPGTRLTVL.

This chain links TRBV15 with TRBJ1-1; the D gene is possibly TRBD1 (6 bases). V shed 0 bases and J shed 5 bases, with 10 bases lying between them. The V gene's germline CDR1 is LNHNV and CDR2 YYDKDF (reference sequence). The CDR3 consists of 14 residues. This CDR3 reads CATSRETGWTEAFF. In DNA form, the CDR3 reads TGTGCCACCAGCAGAGAAACAGGGTGGACTGAAGCTTTCTTT.

The rearrangement joins TRBV7-2 to TRBJ1-1, with TRBD1 as a possible D gene (6 bases). This CDR3 region has 18 residues. The ends were cut back, 5 bases at V and 0 bases at J, with 22 bases in the middle. CDR1 is SGHTA and CDR2 is FQGNSA in the germline V gene. The CDR3 region is CASSPGTGYLGMNTEAFF. CDR3 sequence (DNA): TGTGCCAGCAGCCCAGGCACAGGGTATCTAGGGATGAACACTGAAGCTTTCTTT.

This clone was seen just once. This rearrangement joins TRBV6-5 to TRBJ2-3; perhaps TRBD2 as D (5 bases). Germline assignment: CDR1 MNHEY and CDR2 SVGAGI. The CDR3 runs 11 residues. Trimming shortened V by 5 bases and J by 9 bases, and 9 bases separated the two germline ends. For the CDR3, the DNA is TGTGCCAGCAGTAACGGAGGAACGCAGTATTTT. Amino acid sequence: CASSNGGTQYF.

The chain recombines TRBV19 with TRBJ2-1; 8 bases fit TRBD2. J was trimmed by 4 bases and V by 10 bases; bases with no gene match: 12. The CDR3 extends over 15 amino acids. Per the germline V gene, CDR1 is LNHDA and CDR2 is SQIVND (reference sequence). The CDR3 nucleotides read TGTGCCACCAAAGCGGCGGGGGGCGAGTACAATGAGCAGTTCTTC. Residues: CATKAAGGEYNEQFF. The full variable domain, its missing parts supplied by reference TRBV19 and TRBJ2-1, is DGGITQSPKYLFRKEGQNVTLSCEQNLNHDAMYWYRQDPGQGLRLIYYSQIVNDFQKGDIAEGYSVSREKKESFPLTVTSAQKNPTAFYLCATKAAGGEYNEQFFGPGTRLTVL.

The chain has TRBV19 and TRBJ2-1, with TRBD1 matching over 10 bases. The CDR3 totals 16 residues. V shed 3 bases and J 5 bases; nucleotides not matched to a gene: 7. Germline V gives CDR1 LNHDA, CDR2 SQIVND (reference sequence). In DNA, the CDR3 is TGTGCCAGTAGTATCCCCCCCGGGACAGGGGACAATGAGCAGTTCTTC. Its translation: CASSIPPGTGDNEQFF.

V and J are TRBV5-1 and TRBJ2-2; possibly TRBD1 for D (6 bases). This CDR3 has 17 residues. The germline V and J ends were trimmed by 4 bases and 5 bases, with 21 bases remaining between them. The germline V gene encodes CDR1 SGHRS and CDR2 YFSETQ. In DNA form, the CDR3 reads TGCGCCAGCAGCCCCCACCTTGGGGACATGAGAACCGGGGAGCTGTTTTTT. Translation gives CASSPHLGDMRTGELFF. Full variable domain (rest looked up from reference TRBV5-1 and TRBJ2-2): KAGVTQTPRYLIKTRGQQVTLSCSPISGHRSVSWYQQTPGQGLQFLFEYFSETQRNKGNFPGRFSGRQFSNSRSEMNVSTLELGDSALYLCASSPHLGDMRTGELFFGEGSRLTVL.

This clone was observed a few times. The chain recombines TRBV6-5 with TRBJ1-5, with no clear D. Germline CDR1 is MNHEY and CDR2 is SVGAGI. The germline V and J ends were trimmed by 6 bases and 5 bases, with 14 bases remaining between them. This CDR3 has 14 residues. CDR3 DNA sequence: TGTGCCAGCAGCCCTCTCACAGCGGATCAGCCCCAGCATTTT. The encoded protein is CASSPLTADQPQHF.

The CDR3 region is CASSPGQGGNQPQHF. The CDR3, as DNA: TGTGCCAGCAGCCCGGGACAGGGAGGGAATCAGCCCCAGCATTTT. The V call is TRBV7-9, the J call TRBJ1-5, with 9 bases lining up with TRBD1. The CDR3 loop spans 15 amino acids. Germline CDR1 and CDR2: SEHNR and FQNEAQ (reference sequence). Losses at the gene ends were 5 bases for V and 4 bases for J; bases not matched to a gene: 6.

The chain links TRBV7-2 to TRBJ2-5; 10 nucleotides agree with TRBD2. The CDR3 runs 16 residues. V dropped 5 bases and J dropped 5; count of bases not matched to a gene: 11. Germline lookup yields CDR1 SGHTA and CDR2 FQGNSA. The CDR3, as DNA: TGTGCCAGCAGCCCAGTGGTAGCGGGGGGTCGGGAGACCCAGTACTTC. It is translated as CASSPVVAGGRETQYF.

This clone was seen more than once but under ten times. V is TRBV5-1 and J is TRBJ1-6, with 8 bases identical to TRBD1. Germline-derived CDR1 and CDR2 are SGHRS and YFSETQ. This CDR3 contains 15 residues. Trimming took 0 bases from V and 9 from J; bases not matched to a gene: 5. The CDR3 region has the DNA TGCGCCAGCAGCTTGGGGCAGGGGGCCGGTTCACCCCTCCACTTT. It encodes CASSLGQGAGSPLHF. Full variable domain (outside the CDR3, taken from reference TRBV5-1 and TRBJ1-6): KAGVTQTPRYLIKTRGQQVTLSCSPISGHRSVSWYQQTPGQGLQFLFEYFSETQRNKGNFPGRFSGRQFSNSRSEMNVSTLELGDSALYLCASSLGQGAGSPLHFGNGTRLTVT.

This chain uses TRBV27 with TRBJ1-5; D is possibly TRBD1 (5 bases). Germline V gene sequence: CDR1 MNHEY, CDR2 SMNVEV (reference sequence). This CDR3 is 21 amino acids long. With 0 bases removed from V and 4 bases from J, the gap between germline ends came to 28 bases. Written as DNA, the CDR3 is TGTGCCAGCAGTTTATCGAATTGCATGGAAACCCGGCAGGGTGAGAATCAGCCCCAGCATTTT. Translation: CASSLSNCMETRQGENQPQHF.

The gene calls are TRBV11-2 and TRBJ1-3, with unresolved D. The CDR3 has 14 amino acids. V lost 0 bases to trimming and J lost 8 bases, with 11 bases between them. The germline V gene has CDR1 SGHAT and CDR2 FQNNGV. The CDR3 protein is CASSLDLMRYTIYF. CDR3 coding DNA: TGTGCCAGCAGCTTAGATCTTATGAGGTACACCATATATTTT.

This clone was seen only a few times. V is TRBV6-5 and J is TRBJ1-1; weak D call: TRBD1 (6 bases). With 5 bases removed from V and 6 bases from J, the gap between germline ends came to 19 bases. Germline V gene sequence: CDR1 MNHEY, CDR2 SVGAGI. The CDR3 spans 15 residues. CDR3 sequence: CASSTRQQGRAEAFF. Here the CDR3 DNA reads TGTGCCAGCAGTACCCGCCAACAGGGACGGGCTGAAGCTTTCTTT.

The chain has TRBV10-3 and TRBJ1-6; a weak D match, TRBD1 (6 bases). The V gene's germline CDR1 is ENHRY and CDR2 SYGVKD. This CDR3 has 14 residues. V lost 6 bases, J lost 5 bases, and 11 bases lay in between. In DNA form, the CDR3 reads TGTGCCATCAGGGCAGGGGCGGATAATTCACCCCTCCACTTT. Protein sequence: CAIRAGADNSPLHF.

The chain is built from TRBV11-2 and TRBJ1-2; 8 bases match TRBD1. This CDR3 is 14 amino acids long. Germline CDR1 SGHAT, CDR2 FQNNGV. The junction had 10 bases not matched to a gene; V was cut back by 5 bases and J by 8 bases. For the CDR3, the DNA is TGTGCCAGCAGCCCGAGACAGGGGATGGTAGGCTACACCTTC. Its protein product is CASSPRQGMVGYTF. The full variable domain, its missing parts supplied by reference TRBV11-2 and TRBJ1-2, is EAGVAQSPRYKIIEKRQSVAFWCNPISGHATLYWYQQILGQGPKLLIQFQNNGVVDDSQLPKDRFSAERLKGVDSTLKIQPAKLEDSAVYLCASSPRQGMVGYTFGSGTRLTVV.

The chain uses TRBV5-1 and TRBJ1-1; a weak D match, TRBD1 (5 bases). The V gene's germline CDR1 is SGHRS and CDR2 YFSETQ. The CDR3 covers 15 residues. V shed 4 bases and J shed 11 bases, with 24 bases lying between them. The CDR3 sequence is CASSPLMTVLGWAFF. Written as DNA, the CDR3 is TGCGCCAGCAGCCCCCTCATGACAGTCTTAGGTTGGGCTTTCTTT.

The chain couples TRBV4-1 to TRBJ2-1, with D perhaps matching TRBD2 (5 bases). The CDR3 totals 16 residues. Looked up from germline, CDR1 is MGHRA and CDR2 is YSYEKL. V was pared by 1 base and J by 0 bases, with 10 bases between. CDR3 in amino acids: CASSQVPGSSYNEQFF. The DNA for the CDR3 is TGCGCCAGCAGCCAAGTGCCGGGGAGCTCCTACAATGAGCAGTTCTTC.